Listed below are T cell receptor beta chains from one sample, sequenced in a study of T cells in Graves' hyperthyroidism and ophthalmopathy. TCRdb fed the multiplex PCR reads into MiXCR, producing one record per CDR3 protein. The top ten hold about a tenth of the sample, which has hundreds of thousands of distinct CDR3 sequences, roughly 15% seen once. The sequenced sample consisted of blood. The origin of the receptors is a woman between 18 and 30 years old with Graves' hyperthyroidism. Each CDR3 is given with its conserved first and last residue. Some rows have no size entry. The others give once, few or many, or a class for an expanded clone.

TRBV5-4	TRBJ1-5	-	CASSLAGSPSNQPQHF
TRBV10-3	TRBJ2-1	many	CAISPGTSGGFDEQFF
TRBV4-3	TRBJ1-2	many	CASSQVPQGNYGYTF
TRBV4-3	TRBJ2-1	few	CASSQSLAGGMHEQFF
TRBV2	TRBJ2-7	many	CASRQDSITYEQYF
TRBV24-1	TRBJ1-4	-	CATSDSGQSNEKLFF
TRBV15	TRBJ1-5	few	CATSQTSGPQHF
TRBV28	TRBJ2-7	few	CASGSPGEGAYEQYF
TRBV6-1	TRBJ1-1	few	CASGDDTEAFF
TRBV24-1	TRBJ1-1	few	CATSDAGAATEAFF
TRBV7-9	TRBJ1-1	-	CASSLHSVQNTEAFF
TRBV6-1	TRBJ1-2	few	CASRPGQFYGYTF
TRBV7-2	TRBJ2-7	many	CASSPYRTYEQYF
TRBV6-2/TRBV6-3	TRBJ2-7	-	CASSLSRHNEQYF
TRBV30	TRBJ2-7	-	CAWSPAYEQYF
TRBV3-1	TRBJ1-1	many	CASSQYMNTEAFF
TRBV13	TRBJ1-1	many	CASSSRQGGVNTEAFF
TRBV6-1	TRBJ2-7	-	CASSFIKTRPGTLSYEQYF
TRBV19	TRBJ2-1	-	CASRRTGFDEQFF
TRBV6-1	TRBJ2-1	many	CASSTALTGKGNDEQFF
TRBV2	TRBJ2-1	many	CASRQLAASYNEQFF
TRBV6-5	TRBJ2-1	few	CASSYRGGGSDEQFF
TRBV6-2/TRBV6-3	TRBJ2-7	many	CASSYSGLAGGEQYF
TRBV7-3	TRBJ1-2	few	CASSPRPGGDYGYTF
TRBV18	TRBJ1-5	-	CASSPPGQVLQPQHF
TRBV12-3/TRBV12-4	TRBJ2-7	many	CASAEGLSYEQYF
TRBV28	TRBJ2-7	few	CASSSLGQGGNEQYF
TRBV2	TRBJ1-2	many	CASSDPGGAYGYTF
TRBV4-1	TRBJ2-1	-	CASSQEWTGTWGNEQFF
TRBV6-1	TRBJ2-7	many	CASSERDRDSYEQYF
TRBV11-1	TRBJ1-2	many	CASSAQGNGYTF
TRBV15	TRBJ1-1	many	CATSTHYRDTEAFF
TRBV30	TRBJ1-2	few	CAWSTGPKISTF
TRBV6-1	TRBJ2-7	many	CASRLTGVSYEQYF
TRBV18	TRBJ2-7	many	CASSQQRKTYEQYF
TRBV6-1	TRBJ2-7	many	CASRKGPYEQYF
TRBV15	TRBJ1-5	many	CATSRDLPRATDQPQHF
TRBV20-1	TRBJ1-5	many	CSARESAGNQPQHF
TRBV4-1	TRBJ2-7	few	CASSQGAGIRPFKQYF
TRBV14	TRBJ2-7	few	CASSQVEHPYEQYF
TRBV19	TRBJ1-2	-	CASSIAPDRRLNYGYTF
TRBV11-1	TRBJ2-3	many	CASSLAPLEADTQYF
TRBV30	TRBJ1-2	many	CAWSVSSNGYTF
TRBV6-1	TRBJ1-5	few	CASRGREQPQHF
TRBV19	TRBJ1-5	few	CASSRYGTGGGSNQPQHF
TRBV6-1	TRBJ1-1	many	CASSPFRRQAGAEAFF
TRBV6-2/TRBV6-3	TRBJ1-2	-	CASRPYYGYTF
TRBV10-3	TRBJ2-7	-	CAISATGTGENYEQYF
TRBV20-1	TRBJ1-2	-	CSARSIYGYTF
TRBV20-1	TRBJ2-1	many	CSYRLAEMSTSSYNEQFF
TRBV6-1	TRBJ1-4	few	CASSPDGLGPEKLFF
TRBV29-1	TRBJ1-2	many	CSVEEYGYTF
TRBV9	TRBJ2-1	-	CASSARGTSGRGTGEQFF